This TCR beta chain was sequenced in a study of beta chain features in type 1 diabetes. Whole-study findings and limits: Insertions were fewer and deletions more numerous at VDJ junctions in type 1 diabetes patients.

V was pared by 5 bases and J by 9 bases, with 7 bases of the junction left unmatched. The CDR3 consists of 12 residues. Germline assignment: CDR1 GTSNPN and CDR2 SVGIG (reference sequence). To note about this clone: Its antigen remains unknown.

Investigators reverse transcribed all isolated RNA, so they sequenced expressed TCRB transcripts. Libraries were prepared by immunoSEQ multiplex PCR; TCRdb keeps only in-frame clonotypes and omits some of them. The table has about 5,700 clones, about 69% seen once; the top ten hold roughly 2%. The rearrangement uses TRBV30 and TRBJ2-1, with 7 bases that match TRBD1. The receptor was derived from a man between 18 and 35 years old in good health. Sequenced input: Tregs from blood. The CDR3 reads CAWLQTGIEQFF. CDR3 nucleotide sequence: TGTGCCTGGCTTCAGACAGGGATTGAGCAGTTCTTC.